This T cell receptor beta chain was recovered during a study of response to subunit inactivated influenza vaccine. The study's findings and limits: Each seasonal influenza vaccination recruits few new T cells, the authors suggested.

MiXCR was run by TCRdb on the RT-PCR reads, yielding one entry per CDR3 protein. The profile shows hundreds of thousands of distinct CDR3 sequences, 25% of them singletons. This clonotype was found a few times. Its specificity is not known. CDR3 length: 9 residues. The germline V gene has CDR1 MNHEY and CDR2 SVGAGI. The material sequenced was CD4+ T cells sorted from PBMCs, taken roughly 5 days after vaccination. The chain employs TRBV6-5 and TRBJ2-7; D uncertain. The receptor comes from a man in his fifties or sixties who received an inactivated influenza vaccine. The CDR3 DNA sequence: TGTCCGCCTGGGGACGAGCAGTACTTC. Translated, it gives CPPGDEQYF.